The rows below give T cell receptor beta chains drawn from one sample of a study of T-cell reconstitution after alpha-beta-depleted transplantation in children. TCRdb used MiXCR to reprocess the PCR reads, holding one entry per CDR3 protein. The table has some 200,000 distinct CDR3 sequences, around 8.9% seen once. The specimen was PBMCs from the stem cell graft donor, collected from the stem cell graft. The receptors stem from a human donor who donated a stem cell graft to a child with SCID. CDR3s include the opening cysteine and the closing phenylalanine or tryptophan. The D gene is left open where the match is weak. Rows may omit the clone size; those that give it use once, few, many or a size class.

>TRBV5-1|-|-|TRBJ2-3
TGCGCCAGCAGCTCACAGGGATTCTCCACAGATACGCAGTATTTT
CASSSQGFSTDTQYF
>TRBV14|few|TRBD1|TRBJ1-1
TGTGCCAGCAGCGCCACAGGGGTGATGACTGAAGCTTTCTTT
CASSATGVMTEAFF
>TRBV6-5|many|-|TRBJ2-2
TGTGCCAGCATTTCTATTCTCGAACTGAACACCGGGGAGCTGTTTTTT
CASISILELNTGELFF
>TRBV6-5|few|TRBD1|TRBJ2-5
TGTGCCAGCAGTTCCCTCGTGACGGGACAGGGGCTGGAGACCCAGTACTTC
CASSSLVTGQGLETQYF
>TRBV5-5|-|-|TRBJ2-1
TGTGCCAGCATATGGGGCAATGAGCAGTTCTTC
CASIWGNEQFF
>TRBV5-5|many|-|TRBJ2-1
TGTGCCAGCAGCTTGAGCAGGGTGGCTGAGCAGTTCTTC
CASSLSRVAEQFF
>TRBV6-1|many|TRBD2|TRBJ2-3
TGTGCCAGCGTCTCTAGCGGGGGGGCCAATAGGGATACGCAGTATTTT
CASVSSGGANRDTQYF
>TRBV6-5|many|TRBD1|TRBJ1-2
TGTGCCAGCCGACAGGGTGATGGCTACACCTTC
CASRQGDGYTF
>TRBV20-1|many|-|TRBJ1-3
TGCAGTGCTAGAAGTCTGACCTCTGGAAACACCATATATTTT
CSARSLTSGNTIYF
>TRBV6-5|many|TRBD1|TRBJ1-6
TGTGCCAGCAGTTATGGGGGGACAGGGATATCACCCCTCCACTTT
CASSYGGTGISPLHF
>TRBV2|many|-|TRBJ1-3
TGTGCCAGCAGTCCGGGGAGGAGCTCTGGAAACACCATATATTTT
CASSPGRSSGNTIYF
>TRBV15|many|-|TRBJ2-7
TGTGCCACCAGCTTCCCGCGGGCAGGTATCAACGAGCAGTACTTC
CATSFPRAGINEQYF
>TRBV5-6|many|-|TRBJ1-6
TGTGCCAGCAGCTTTATGGACAGAGTTAATTCACCCCTCCACTTT
CASSFMDRVNSPLHF
>TRBV6-2/TRBV6-3|many|-|TRBJ1-1
TGTGCCAGCAGTTATGGGGCCAGCTCCCCTTTCTTT
CASSYGASSPFF
>TRBV4-1|many|TRBD2|TRBJ2-1
TGCGCCAGCAGCCAGTTTAGCGGGAGTTACAATGAGCAGTTCTTC
CASSQFSGSYNEQFF
>TRBV7-9|-|-|TRBJ2-7
TGTGCCAGCAGCCGTTCGATGGGTAGCTCCTACGAGCAGTACTTC
CASSRSMGSSYEQYF
>TRBV20-1|many|-|TRBJ1-1
TGCAGTGCTTGGGGGGAAAACACTGAAGCTTTCTTT
CSAWGENTEAFF
>TRBV12-5|many|-|TRBJ2-3
TGTGCTAGTAGGCAGACCCTCACAGATACGCAGTATTTT
CASRQTLTDTQYF
>TRBV5-5|many|-|TRBJ2-7
TGTGCCAGCAGCTTTAGGGCCCGGGACCAGACTTCCTACGAGCAGTACTTC
CASSFRARDQTSYEQYF
>TRBV3-1|many|-|TRBJ2-1
TGTGCCAGCAGCCAATCGAGTGAGCAGTTCTTC
CASSQSSEQFF
>TRBV18|few|-|TRBJ1-6
TGTGCCAGCTCACCGGTCGGCAGCGGGTTTGGTTCACCCCTCCACTTT
CASSPVGSGFGSPLHF
>TRBV21-1|-|-|TRBJ1-2
TGTGCCAGCAGCCCTCGGCCCCGGGTGTTGAGGTATGGCTACACCTTC
CASSPRPRVLRYGYTF
>TRBV3-1|many|TRBD1|TRBJ2-1
TGTGCCAGCAGCCAAGACCTCCGGGACAGATACAATGAGCAGTTCTTC
CASSQDLRDRYNEQFF
>TRBV10-3|many|-|TRBJ1-4
TGTGCCATCAGCCGAACGAGTGCAACTAATGAAAAACTGTTTTTT
CAISRTSATNEKLFF
>TRBV5-1|many|-|TRBJ2-3
TGCGCCAGCAGCTTGGCGGATTTGAACACGGGAGATACGCAGTATTTT
CASSLADLNTGDTQYF
>TRBV9|many|-|TRBJ2-1
TGTGCCAGCAGCGTCGGAGCGGGGACAAATGGGTACAATGAGCAGTTCTTC
CASSVGAGTNGYNEQFF
>TRBV7-8|-|-|TRBJ1-5
TGTGCCAGCAGCGCAGATGCCCAGGGAGCCCAGCATTTT
CASSADAQGAQHF
>TRBV20-1|many|TRBD2|TRBJ2-2
TGCAGTGCTAGAGATATGAAGCGGGGCAACACCGGGGAGCTGTTTTTT
CSARDMKRGNTGELFF
>TRBV7-9|many|-|TRBJ1-1
TGTGCCAGCAGCTTAGTAATTCCGGGTATCTCTGAAGCTTTCTTT
CASSLVIPGISEAFF
>TRBV11-2|many|-|TRBJ2-7
TGTGCCAGCAGCTTAGAGGGCAGGCATCTCTACGAGCAGTACTTC
CASSLEGRHLYEQYF
>TRBV20-1|many|-|TRBJ1-1
TGCAGTGCTAGCAGAGGAGACACTGAAGCTTTCTTT
CSASRGDTEAFF
>TRBV4-1|many|-|TRBJ1-1
TGCGCCAGCAGCCAAGACCAGGGACGCCCGAACACTGAAGCTTTCTTT
CASSQDQGRPNTEAFF
>TRBV4-1|many|-|TRBJ2-7
TGCGCCAGCAGCCAAGAGGTCACGGGACGTGATTCCTACGAGCAGTACTTC
CASSQEVTGRDSYEQYF
>TRBV7-3|-|TRBD2|TRBJ2-1
TGTGCCAGCAGCACGGGGGGGCCCCACAATGAGCAGTTCTTC
CASSTGGPHNEQFF
>TRBV4-1|many|TRBD2|TRBJ2-3
TGCGCCAGCAGAAACTTGGGACTAGCGGGGGGGAACACAGATACGCAGTATTTT
CASRNLGLAGGNTDTQYF
>TRBV20-1|-|-|TRBJ2-7
TGCAGTGCTCAACAGGGAAATTACGAGCAGTACTTC
CSAQQGNYEQYF
>TRBV12-3/TRBV12-4|many|-|TRBJ2-1
TGTGCCAGCAGTTTAGGCCCAAACGAGCAGTTCTTC
CASSLGPNEQFF
>TRBV20-1|many|TRBD2|TRBJ2-5
TGCAGTGCTGCCACCTCCAGAGCGGGGGTAAAAGAGACCCAGTACTTC
CSAATSRAGVKETQYF
>TRBV20-1|many|TRBD1|TRBJ1-3
TGCAGTGCTAGAGAGATGACAGGGGCGCGAATTGGAAACACCATATATTTT
CSAREMTGARIGNTIYF
>TRBV16|many|-|TRBJ2-5
TGTGCCAGCAGCCAAGAACAAGAGACCCAGTACTTC
CASSQEQETQYF
>TRBV5-1|few|TRBD1|TRBJ1-1
TGCGCCAGCAGCTACATAAGGACAGGGAACACTGAAGCTTTCTTT
CASSYIRTGNTEAFF
>TRBV3-1|many|TRBD1|TRBJ1-1
TGTGCCAGCACCCCTAGGGGGCTCGGAACGAACACTGAAGCTTTCTTT
CASTPRGLGTNTEAFF
>TRBV5-6|many|-|TRBJ1-3
TGTGCCAGCAGCTGGTGGGGGGTGAGAAACACCATATATTTT
CASSWWGVRNTIYF
>TRBV5-4|many|-|TRBJ2-1
TGTGCCAGCAGCTCACCCGAGCACGGGAATGAGCAGTTCTTC
CASSSPEHGNEQFF
>TRBV12-3/TRBV12-4|-|TRBD2|TRBJ2-1
TGTGCCATCAGATTAGCCCTACGGGGGATAGCGGGGGCAAACAATGAGCAGTTCTTC
CAIRLALRGIAGANNEQFF
>TRBV9|many|-|TRBJ2-3
TGTGCCAGCAGCGTAGCCGTTAGCACAGATACGCAGTATTTT
CASSVAVSTDTQYF
>TRBV6-1|many|-|TRBJ1-2
TGTGCCAGCAGTGAAGCAGGGGGACGGGCCTATGGCTACACCTTC
CASSEAGGRAYGYTF
>TRBV5-1|many|-|TRBJ2-7
TGCGCCAGCAGCTTGACGCCCGATTTCTCCTACGAGCAGTACTTC
CASSLTPDFSYEQYF
>TRBV12-3/TRBV12-4|many|-|TRBJ2-2
TGTGCCAGCAGTAAGACTAGAAACACCGGGGAGCTGTTTTTT
CASSKTRNTGELFF
>TRBV7-9|-|TRBD1|TRBJ1-1
TGTGCCAGCAGCTACAACAGGGGGGACACTGAAGCTTTCTTT
CASSYNRGDTEAFF
>TRBV10-3|many|-|TRBJ2-1
TGTGCCATCAGTGACTCCGACGGGGAACTTTGGAACAATGAGCAGTTCTTC
CAISDSDGELWNNEQFF
>TRBV4-1|many|TRBD1|TRBJ1-1
TGCGCCAGCAGCTTAAACAGGGGAAGTGGCGCTTTCTTT
CASSLNRGSGAFF
>TRBV5-6|many|-|TRBJ1-2
TGTGCCAGCAGCTTGCGGACCCAAGGGCTAAACCACCCATGGGACACCTTC
CASSLRTQGLNHPWDTF
>TRBV7-6|-|TRBD2|TRBJ2-3
TGTGCCAGCAGCCCCTCCCCCCGGACTAGCGGGGAAGCTACAGTTACGCAGTATTTT
CASSPSPRTSGEATVTQYF
>TRBV2|many|-|TRBJ2-3
TGTGCCAGCAGTTGGACAGACACAGATACGCAGTATTTT
CASSWTDTDTQYF